A single sample is the source of the 18 T cell receptor beta chains below, sequenced in a study of cytomegalovirus exposure and HLA in healthy donors. Primers: 60 Vbeta forward and 13 Jbeta reverse. The data were produced by immunoSEQ multiplex PCR, yet TCRdb's version contains in-frame clones alone and is incomplete. The table includes fewer than 200,000 clones, around 81% detected once. The sequenced sample was PBMCs. These receptor sequences come from a woman aged 18-29 years in good health and CMV-seropositive.

The J gene is TRBJ1-4, the V gene TRBV14; D unclear. Deletions cut 0 bases from V and 4 bases from J, with 9 bases between. Germline V gene lookup returns CDR1 SGHDN and CDR2 FVKESK. The CDR3 totals 15 residues. CDR3 in amino acids: CASSQDGPYNEKLFF. The CDR3 coding sequence is TGTGCCAGCAGCCAAGATGGCCCGTATAATGAAAAACTGTTTTTT.

This clone was seen a few times. V gene TRBV4-1 combines with J gene TRBJ2-2; D gene ambiguous. Germline CDR1 reads MGHRA; CDR2 reads YSYEKL. Deletions cut 1 base from V and 5 bases from J, with 11 bases between. The CDR3 is made up of 15 amino acids. CDR3 loop: CASSQVQRLTGELFF. CDR3 coding DNA: TGCGCCAGCAGCCAAGTCCAGAGACTGACCGGGGAGCTGTTTTTT.

This rearrangement joins TRBV30 to TRBJ1-2, with D tentatively TRBD1 (6 bases). Trimming took off 6 bases at V and 5 bases at J, with 13 bases between the two ends. Looked up from germline, CDR1 is GTSNPN and CDR2 is SVGIG (reference sequence). CDR3 length equals 12 residues. CDR3 sequence: CACYRDPYGYTF. CDR3 DNA sequence: TGTGCCTGTTACAGGGACCCTTATGGCTACACCTTC.

Of note for this clone: A read error is likely, as this CDR3 ends without the conserved phenylalanine or tryptophan. V usage is TRBV9 and J usage is TRBJ2-2; D perhaps matches TRBD1 (7 bases). The V end was cut by 5 bases, the J end by 3 bases, with 14 bases between. The CDR3 extends over 15 amino acids. Germline V CDR1 and CDR2: SGDLS, YYNGEE. CDR3 protein: CASRPGRGDTGELFS. In DNA, the CDR3 is TGTGCCAGCAGGCCAGGCAGGGGGGACACCGGGGAGCTGTTTTCT.

This chain connects TRBV9 to TRBJ2-1; TRBD2 agrees at 9 bases. The germline V gene has CDR1 SGDLS and CDR2 YYNGEE. This CDR3 is built from 17 residues. With 0 bases clipped from V and 4 bases from J, the junction kept 8 bases outside the gene matches. CDR3 bases: TGTGCCAGCAGCGTAGCTAGCGGGACTAGCACGTACAATGAGCAGTTCTTC. It codes for CASSVASGTSTYNEQFF.

The chain carries TRBV7-9 and TRBJ1-1, with a tentative D call TRBD1 (5 bases). V was clipped by 0 bases and J by 1 base, with 9 bases between them. CDR1 is SEHNR, CDR2 FQNEAQ, per germline (reference sequence). This CDR3 region has 15 residues. CDR3 protein: CASSLADSKNTEAFF. The CDR3 DNA reads as TGTGCCAGCAGCTTAGCCGACAGTAAGAACACTGAAGCTTTCTTT.

The V gene is TRBV6-5, the J gene TRBJ2-7; D is possibly TRBD2 (6 bases). This CDR3 region has 13 residues. V was clipped by 6 bases and J by 6 bases, with 15 bases between them. The V gene's germline CDR1 is MNHEY and CDR2 SVGAGI. CDR3 region: CASSTAPGVEQYF. DNA for the CDR3: TGTGCCAGCAGCACCGCCCCGGGGGTCGAGCAGTACTTC.

This clone was detected a few times. The CDR3 region is CASSEYAGTYNSPLHF. The CDR3 DNA is TGTGCCAGCAGTGAATACGCCGGGACATACAATTCACCCCTCCACTTT. This chain connects TRBV2 to TRBJ1-6; the D gene is possibly TRBD1 (6 bases). V lost 2 bases and J lost 7, with 15 bases in between. The germline V gene has CDR1 SNHLY and CDR2 FYNNEI. The CDR3 loop spans 16 amino acids.

This chain joins TRBV27 and TRBJ2-1, with D possibly matching TRBD1 (5 bases). Germline values: CDR1 MNHEY, CDR2 SMNVEV (reference sequence). V dropped 5 bases and J dropped 5 bases, with 13 bases sitting between them. The CDR3 has 14 residues. The CDR3 nucleotides read TGTGCCAGCAGTGCCATCGACAGAGACAATGAGCAGTTCTTC. This codes for CASSAIDRDNEQFF.

The rearrangement joins TRBV23-1 to TRBJ2-7; perhaps TRBD2 as D (5 bases). TRBV23-1 is treated as an ORF (open reading frame) with a function not yet certain. The CDR3 consists of 13 residues. V dropped 0 bases and J dropped 7 bases, with 10 bases sitting between them. CDR3 sequence: CASSQSRVREQYF. Written as DNA, the CDR3 is TGCGCCAGCAGTCAATCGAGGGTTCGAGAGCAGTACTTC.

This chain joins TRBV28 and TRBJ1-5, with 9 nucleotides matching TRBD1. Germline loops: CDR1 MDHEN, CDR2 SYDVKM. The CDR3 runs 17 residues. Trimming removed 4 bases from V and 3 bases from J; junction bases left unmatched: 10. This CDR3 reads CASSYYGTGWDNQPQHF. CDR3 nucleotide sequence: TGTGCCAGCAGTTACTACGGGACAGGGTGGGACAATCAGCCCCAGCATTTT.

The rearrangement joins TRBV30 to TRBJ1-1, with 7 nucleotides matching TRBD1. The junction had 1 base not matched to a gene; V was cut back by 3 bases and J by 0 bases. CDR1 and CDR2 from the germline V gene are GTSNPN and SVGIG (reference sequence). This CDR3 has 13 residues. CDR3 loop: CAWRGQLNTEAFF. Written as DNA, the CDR3 is TGTGCCTGGAGGGGACAGTTGAACACTGAAGCTTTCTTT.

V usage is TRBV5-1 and J usage is TRBJ2-7; 9 nucleotides agree with TRBD1. Germline V gene sequence: CDR1 SGHRS, CDR2 YFSETQ. The CDR3 runs to 15 residues. V lost 4 bases, J lost 2 bases, and 7 bases stayed unmatched. CDR3 DNA sequence: TGCGCCAGCAGCCGCTGGGACAGGGTACCCTACGAGCAGTACTTC. The encoded protein is CASSRWDRVPYEQYF.

This clone was seen more than once but under ten times. The genes are TRBV9 and TRBJ1-6, with 7 positions matching TRBD1. V was clipped by 2 bases and J by 8 bases; unmatched bases: 7. Per germline, CDR1 SGDLS and CDR2 YYNGEE. The CDR3 runs to 15 residues. The CDR3, as DNA: TGTGCCAGCAGCGTGAGGGGACAGAAGGATTCACCCCTCCACTTT. Its translation is CASSVRGQKDSPLHF.

CDR3 sequence reads: CASSTSRPDTQYF. In nucleotides, the CDR3 is TGTGCCAGCAGCACCTCGCGGCCAGATACGCAGTATTTT. The chain links TRBV5-8 to TRBJ2-3; no definite D call. The CDR3 length is 13 residues. With 4 bases removed from V and 4 bases from J, the gap between germline ends came to 10 bases. The germline gives CDR1 SGHTS, CDR2 YDEGEE.

This clone was observed a handful of times. V is TRBV9 and J is TRBJ1-3, with 7 bases fitting TRBD1. Germline lookup yields CDR1 SGDLS and CDR2 YYNGEE. This CDR3 contains 13 residues. V shed 3 bases, J shed 5 bases, and the junction held 2 bases outside the gene matches. This CDR3 reads CASSGGQRNTIYF. The CDR3 region has the DNA TGTGCCAGCAGCGGGGGACAGCGAAACACCATATATTTT.

The V and J genes are TRBV5-6 and TRBJ2-7; TRBD1 is a possible D gene (5 bases). Germline values: CDR1 SGHDT, CDR2 YYEEEE. The length of the CDR3 is 14 residues. Trimming shortened V by 2 bases and J by 2 bases, and 11 bases separated the two germline ends. Here the CDR3 reads CASSLDSYTYEQYF. In nucleotides, the CDR3 is TGTGCCAGCAGCTTAGACAGTTACACCTACGAGCAGTACTTC.

The chain carries TRBV4-3 and TRBJ2-7, with a tentative D call TRBD1 (5 bases). The CDR3 length is 15 residues. V lost 0 bases, J lost 6 bases, and 15 bases lay in between. Germline CDR1 and CDR2: LGHNA and YSLEER. This CDR3 reads CASSQDRRAMGEQYF. DNA for the CDR3: TGCGCCAGCAGCCAAGATCGCAGGGCTATGGGCGAGCAGTACTTC.